This TCR beta chain originates from a study of blood T cells in healthy people across ages. Study-wide findings and caveats: Expanded clonotype changes were possibly confounded by unknown donor CMV status. Unsorted PBMCs blocked a conclusive comparison of naive and antigen-experienced cells. Both naive CD4+ cell counts and diversity were greater in long-lived donors than in aged donors.

Through a sample-barcoded 5' primer and a J-beta primer mix, a second PCR was run for about 6 to 11 cycles. Paired-end reads containing CDR3 totaled no fewer than 3 million for each sample. In TCRdb, the 5' RACE reads were re-called with MiXCR into one record per CDR3 protein. The sample shows roughly 790,000 distinct CDR3 sequences, roughly 43% of them seen only once. CDR1 and CDR2 from the germline V gene are SGHRS and YFSETQ. The CDR3 sequence is 15 residues long. The junction had 4 bases not matched to a gene; V was cut back by 2 bases and J by 1 base. This clonotype was picked up many times. Its antigen is unidentified.

The specimen sequenced was blood. This clonotype originated in a woman aged 55-70 years in good health. The genes are TRBV5-1 and TRBJ1-1; 8 nucleotides align to TRBD1. The CDR3 DNA reads TGCGCCAGCAGCTTCTCTGACAGGGGGAACACTGAAGCTTTCTTT. As protein: CASSFSDRGNTEAFF.